A selection of T cell receptor beta chains follows, all from one sample in a study of blood T cell repertoires in COVID-19. This table comes from immunoSEQ multiplex PCR, and its TCRdb copy is limited to in-frame clones, with some not included. The sample holds roughly 140,000 clones; approximately 86% are singletons and the top ten take 5% to 6%. Sequenced input: peripheral blood. The receptors were sampled from a human donor in a cohort sampled during active COVID-19. Each CDR3 is given with its conserved first and last residue. The D gene is left open where the match is weak.

D gene: .
V gene: TRBV2
CDR3 protein: CASSEYQGTTIYF

D gene: .
V gene: TRBV29-1
CDR3 protein: CSAGEALNYGYTF

D gene: TRBD2
V gene: TRBV11-2
CDR3 protein: CASSLGLAGADTQYF

D gene: .
V gene: TRBV2
CDR3 protein: CASSIRGVITGELFF

D gene: .
V gene: TRBV28
CDR3 protein: CASSSTTAGSYNEQFF

D gene: TRBD2
V gene: TRBV18
CDR3 protein: CASSPIAGGRTYEQYF

D gene: .
V gene: TRBV5-4
CDR3 protein: CASTLGGGDSTEAFF

D gene: .
V gene: TRBV7-8
CDR3 protein: CASSLSQGRNEQYF

D gene: .
V gene: TRBV7-2
CDR3 protein: CASSLGGYRGGKNIQYF

D gene: TRBD2
V gene: TRBV6-5
CDR3 protein: CASKGGIEQYF

D gene: TRBD1
V gene: TRBV27
CDR3 protein: CASKDPRTGEYEQYF

D gene: TRBD2
V gene: TRBV19
CDR3 protein: CASSIVLASGNEQFF

D gene: .
V gene: TRBV7-8
CDR3 protein: CASSSAPKRSYEQYF